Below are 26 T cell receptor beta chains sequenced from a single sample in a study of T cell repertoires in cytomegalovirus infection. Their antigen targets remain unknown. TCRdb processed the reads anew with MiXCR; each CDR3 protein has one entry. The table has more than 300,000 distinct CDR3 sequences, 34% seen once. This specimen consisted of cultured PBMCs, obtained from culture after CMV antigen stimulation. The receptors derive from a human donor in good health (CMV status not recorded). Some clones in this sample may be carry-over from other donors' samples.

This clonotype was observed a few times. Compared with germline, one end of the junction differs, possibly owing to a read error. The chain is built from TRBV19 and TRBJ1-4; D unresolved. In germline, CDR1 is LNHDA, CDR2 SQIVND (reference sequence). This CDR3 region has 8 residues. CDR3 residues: CASSILPF. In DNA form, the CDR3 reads TGTGCCAGTAGTATCCTCCCTTTT.

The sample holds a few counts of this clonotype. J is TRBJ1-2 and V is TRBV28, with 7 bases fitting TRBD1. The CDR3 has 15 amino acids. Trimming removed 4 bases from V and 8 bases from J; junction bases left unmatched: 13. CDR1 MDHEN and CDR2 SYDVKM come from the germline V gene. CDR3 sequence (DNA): TGTGCCAGCAGTTCTTATGACAGGGTCGGGGAAGGCTACACCTTC. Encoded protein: CASSSYDRVGEGYTF.

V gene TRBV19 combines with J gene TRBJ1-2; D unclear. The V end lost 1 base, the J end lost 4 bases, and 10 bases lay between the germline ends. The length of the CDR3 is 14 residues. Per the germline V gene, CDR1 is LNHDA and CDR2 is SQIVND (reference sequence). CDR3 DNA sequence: TGTGCCAGTAGTATAGCGTGGACTTTCTATGGCTACACCTTC. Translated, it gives CASSIAWTFYGYTF. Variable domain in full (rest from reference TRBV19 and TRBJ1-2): DGGITQSPKYLFRKEGQNVTLSCEQNLNHDAMYWYRQDPGQGLRLIYYSQIVNDFQKGDIAEGYSVSREKKESFPLTVTSAQKNPTAFYLCASSIAWTFYGYTFGSGTRLTVV.

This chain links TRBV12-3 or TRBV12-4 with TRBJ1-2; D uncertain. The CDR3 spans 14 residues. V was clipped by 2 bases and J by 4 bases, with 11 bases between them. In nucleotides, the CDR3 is TGTGCCAGCAGTTTACGTGGAGGATCCTATGGCTACACCTTC. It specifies CASSLRGGSYGYTF.

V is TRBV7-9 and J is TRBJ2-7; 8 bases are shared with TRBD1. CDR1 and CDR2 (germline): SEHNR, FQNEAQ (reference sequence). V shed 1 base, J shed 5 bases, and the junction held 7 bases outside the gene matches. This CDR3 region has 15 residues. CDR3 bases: TGTGCCAGCAGCTTAGAAGGACAGGGTCTCCACGAGCAGTACTTC. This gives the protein CASSLEGQGLHEQYF.

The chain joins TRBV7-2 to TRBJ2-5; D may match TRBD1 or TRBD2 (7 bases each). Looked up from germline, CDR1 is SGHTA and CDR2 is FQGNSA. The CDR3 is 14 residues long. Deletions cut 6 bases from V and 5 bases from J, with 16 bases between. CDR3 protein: CASSQTRGGETQYF. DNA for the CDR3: TGTGCCAGCAGTCAGACCAGGGGGGGGGAGACCCAGTACTTC.

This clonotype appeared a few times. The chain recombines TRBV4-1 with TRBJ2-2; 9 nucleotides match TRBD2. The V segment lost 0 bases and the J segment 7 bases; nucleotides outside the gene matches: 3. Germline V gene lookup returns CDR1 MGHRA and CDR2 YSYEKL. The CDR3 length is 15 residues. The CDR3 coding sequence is TGCGCCAGCAGCCAAGAAGGTAGCGGGAGCGGGGAGCTGTTTTTT. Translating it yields CASSQEGSGSGELFF.

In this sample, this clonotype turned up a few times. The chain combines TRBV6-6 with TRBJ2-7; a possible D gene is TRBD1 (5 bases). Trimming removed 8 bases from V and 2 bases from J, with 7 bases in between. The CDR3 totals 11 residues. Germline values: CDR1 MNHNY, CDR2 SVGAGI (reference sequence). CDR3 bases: TGTGCCAGCCAGGGAACCTACGAGCAGTACGTC. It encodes CASQGTYEQYV.

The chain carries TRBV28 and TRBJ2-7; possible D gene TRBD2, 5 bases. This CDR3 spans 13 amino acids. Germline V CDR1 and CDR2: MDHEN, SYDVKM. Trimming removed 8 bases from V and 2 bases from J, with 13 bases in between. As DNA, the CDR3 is TGTGCCAGCTACTCGGGGTCGGCCTACGAGCAGTACTTC. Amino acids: CASYSGSAYEQYF.

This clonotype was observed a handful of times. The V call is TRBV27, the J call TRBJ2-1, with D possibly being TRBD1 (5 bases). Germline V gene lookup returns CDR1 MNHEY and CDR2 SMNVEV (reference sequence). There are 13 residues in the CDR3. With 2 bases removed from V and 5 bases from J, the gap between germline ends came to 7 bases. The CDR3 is CASSLDSHNEQFF. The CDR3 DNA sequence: TGTGCCAGCAGTTTAGACAGCCACAATGAGCAGTTCTTC.

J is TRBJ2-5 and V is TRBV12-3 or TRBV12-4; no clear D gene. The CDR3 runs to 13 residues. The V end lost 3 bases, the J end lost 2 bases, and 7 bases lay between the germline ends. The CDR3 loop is CASSFFPQETQYF. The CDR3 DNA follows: TGTGCCAGCAGTTTTTTCCCTCAAGAGACCCAGTACTTC.

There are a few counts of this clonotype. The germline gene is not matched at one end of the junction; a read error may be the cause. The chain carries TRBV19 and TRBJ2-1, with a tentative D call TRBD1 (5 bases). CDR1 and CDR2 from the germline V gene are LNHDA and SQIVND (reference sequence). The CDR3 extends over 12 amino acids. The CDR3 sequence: CASSVETAQQFF. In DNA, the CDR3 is TGTGCCAGTAGTGTAGAGACAGCCCAGCAGTTCTTC.

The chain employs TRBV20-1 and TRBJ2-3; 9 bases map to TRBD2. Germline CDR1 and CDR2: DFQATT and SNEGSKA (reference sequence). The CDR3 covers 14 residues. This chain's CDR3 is CSVWREGRGDTQYF. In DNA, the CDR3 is TGCTCCGTATGGCGGGAGGGCCGGGGAGATACGCAGTATTTT.

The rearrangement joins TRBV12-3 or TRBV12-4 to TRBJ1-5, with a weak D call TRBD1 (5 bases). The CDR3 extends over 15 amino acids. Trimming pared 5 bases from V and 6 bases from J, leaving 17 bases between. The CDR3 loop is CASSTLHGGGQPQHF. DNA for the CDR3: TGTGCCAGCAGTACACTACACGGGGGAGGTCAGCCCCAGCATTTT.

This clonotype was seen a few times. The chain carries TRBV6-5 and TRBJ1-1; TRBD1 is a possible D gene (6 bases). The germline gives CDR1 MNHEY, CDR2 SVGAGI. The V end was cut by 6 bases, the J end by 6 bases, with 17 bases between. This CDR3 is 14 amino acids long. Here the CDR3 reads CASSDRTASPEAFF. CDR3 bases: TGTGCCAGCAGCGACAGGACAGCTTCTCCTGAAGCTTTCTTT.

As DNA, the CDR3 is TGTGCCAGCAGTTACATAAACACCGGGGAGCTGTTTTTT. Translated, it gives CASSYINTGELFF. V usage is TRBV6-2 or TRBV6-3 and J usage is TRBJ2-2; no reliable D call. Per the germline V gene, CDR1 is MNHEY and CDR2 is SVGEGT. V was clipped by 2 bases and J by 2 bases, with 3 bases between them. The CDR3 is 13 residues long.

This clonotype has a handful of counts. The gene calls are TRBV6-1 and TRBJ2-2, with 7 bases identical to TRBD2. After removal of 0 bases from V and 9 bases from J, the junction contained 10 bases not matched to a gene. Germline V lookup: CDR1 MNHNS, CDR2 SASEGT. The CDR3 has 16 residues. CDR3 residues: CASSEAERASGRELFF. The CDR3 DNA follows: TGTGCCAGCAGTGAAGCTGAAAGGGCTAGCGGTCGGGAGCTGTTTTTT.

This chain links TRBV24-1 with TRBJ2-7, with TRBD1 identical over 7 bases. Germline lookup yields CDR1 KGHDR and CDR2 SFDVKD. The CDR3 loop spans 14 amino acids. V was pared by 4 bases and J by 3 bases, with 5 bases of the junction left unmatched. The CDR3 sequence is CATSDPGQSYEQYF. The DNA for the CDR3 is TGTGCCACCAGTGACCCGGGACAGAGCTACGAGCAGTACTTC.

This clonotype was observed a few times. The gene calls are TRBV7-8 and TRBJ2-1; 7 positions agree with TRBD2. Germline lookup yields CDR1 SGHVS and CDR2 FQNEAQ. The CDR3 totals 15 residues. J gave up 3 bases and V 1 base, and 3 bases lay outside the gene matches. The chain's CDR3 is CASSLGASGYNEQFF. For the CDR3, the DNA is TGTGCCAGCAGCTTAGGGGCTAGCGGCTACAATGAGCAGTTCTTC.

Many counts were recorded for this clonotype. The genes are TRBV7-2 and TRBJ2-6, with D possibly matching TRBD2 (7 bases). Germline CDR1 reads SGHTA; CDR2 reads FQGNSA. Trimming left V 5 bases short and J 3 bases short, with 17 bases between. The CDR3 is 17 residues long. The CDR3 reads CASSPTTGGHGANVLTF. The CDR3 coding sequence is TGTGCCAGCAGCCCCACGACCGGGGGGCATGGGGCCAACGTCCTGACTTTC.

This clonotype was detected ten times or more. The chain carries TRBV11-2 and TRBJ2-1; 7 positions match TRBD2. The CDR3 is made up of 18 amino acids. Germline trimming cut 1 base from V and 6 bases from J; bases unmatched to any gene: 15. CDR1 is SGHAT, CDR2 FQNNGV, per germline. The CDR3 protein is CASSLGGLTSARFNEQFF. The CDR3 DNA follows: TGTGCCAGCAGCTTAGGGGGCCTTACTAGCGCGCGATTCAATGAGCAGTTCTTC.

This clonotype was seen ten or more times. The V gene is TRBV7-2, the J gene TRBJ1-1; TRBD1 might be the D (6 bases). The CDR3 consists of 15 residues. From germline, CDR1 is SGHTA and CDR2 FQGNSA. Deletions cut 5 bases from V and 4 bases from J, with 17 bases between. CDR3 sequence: CASSIRATGTTEAFF. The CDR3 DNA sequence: TGTGCCAGCAGCATCCGGGCCACAGGGACCACTGAAGCTTTCTTT.

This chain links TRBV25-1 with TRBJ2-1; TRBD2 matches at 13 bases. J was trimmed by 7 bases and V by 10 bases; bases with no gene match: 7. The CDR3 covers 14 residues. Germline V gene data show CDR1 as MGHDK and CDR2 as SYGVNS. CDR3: CATRTSGSSNEQFF. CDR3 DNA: TGTGCCACCCGGACTAGCGGGAGTAGTAATGAGCAGTTCTTC.

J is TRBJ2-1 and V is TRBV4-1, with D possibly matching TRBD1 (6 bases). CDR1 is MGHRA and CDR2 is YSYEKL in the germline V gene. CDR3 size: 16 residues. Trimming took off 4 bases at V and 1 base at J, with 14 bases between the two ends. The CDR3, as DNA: TGCGCCAGCAGCCGTCCAGGGGTTAGGTCCTACAATGAGCAGTTCTTC. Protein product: CASSRPGVRSYNEQFF.

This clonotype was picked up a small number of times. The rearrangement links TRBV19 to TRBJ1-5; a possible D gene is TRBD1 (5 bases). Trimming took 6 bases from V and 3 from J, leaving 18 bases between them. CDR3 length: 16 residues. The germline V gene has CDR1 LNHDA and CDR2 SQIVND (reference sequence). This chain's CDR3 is CASSPGAGRDNQPQHF. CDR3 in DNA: TGTGCCAGTAGCCCCGGGGCAGGGAGAGACAATCAGCCCCAGCATTTT.

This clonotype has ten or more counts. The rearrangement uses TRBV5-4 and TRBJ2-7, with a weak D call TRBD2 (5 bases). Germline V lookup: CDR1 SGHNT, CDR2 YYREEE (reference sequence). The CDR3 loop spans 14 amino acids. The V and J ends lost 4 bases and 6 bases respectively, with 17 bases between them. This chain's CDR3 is CASSTLPSRREQYV. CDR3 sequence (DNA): TGTGCCAGCAGCACACTCCCTAGCCGCCGCGAGCAGTACGTC.